This note documents a single T cell receptor (beta chain) sequence. Its target is unknown. The data belong to a study of T cell responses to AZD1222 COVID-19 vaccine. Study results and caveats: Increases in Spike-specific TCR breadth and depth were seen after two AZD1222 doses. Targets within unmutated variant regions were reportedly found for nearly half of spike-specific TCRs. Spike was spanned by vaccine-associated CD4 TCRs, with dominance at 160-218 and 743-854. Clonal diversity may have been underestimated in mostly white British donors.

V was clipped by 5 bases and J by 5 bases, with 19 bases between them. The CDR3 runs to 15 residues. The germline V gene encodes CDR1 LNHDA and CDR2 SQIVND (reference sequence). Produced via immunoSEQ multiplex PCR; TCRdb's table is partial and in-frame only. The sample holds 170,000 or so clones, 90% seen once. This receptor was obtained from an adult in good health. Sample: peripheral blood, taken on day 0 of AZD1222 vaccination. This chain links TRBV19 with TRBJ2-7; maybe TRBD1 (6 bases). CDR3 DNA: TGTGCCAGTAGTCTTTCGGACAGCCCCCTCGACGAGCAGTACTTC. This translates into CASSLSDSPLDEQYF.